This T cell receptor beta chain was sequenced in a study of OX40 agonist ivuxolimab in advanced cancers. Across the study: Three patients had partial responses: one hepatocellular carcinoma, two cutaneous melanoma.

This CDR3 contains 16 residues. The V end lost 2 bases, the J end lost 0 bases, and 13 bases lay between the germline ends. Germline lookup yields CDR1 MNHNS and CDR2 SASEGT. Produced via immunoSEQ multiplex PCR; TCRdb's table is partial and in-frame only. This sample has 15,000 to 20,000 clones, with over 75% found just once. The TCR sequence derives from an adult with an advanced solid tumor such as melanoma, head and neck, liver or kidney cancer. Sequences were derived from CD4+ or CD8+ T cells sorted from blood, sampled in a trial of the OX40 agonist ivuxolimab. The chain has TRBV6-1 and TRBJ1-1; D ambiguous. CDR3 coding DNA: TGTGCCAGCAGTGAAATGGGAATTGGGATGAACACTGAAGCTTTCTTT. It encodes CASSEMGIGMNTEAFF.